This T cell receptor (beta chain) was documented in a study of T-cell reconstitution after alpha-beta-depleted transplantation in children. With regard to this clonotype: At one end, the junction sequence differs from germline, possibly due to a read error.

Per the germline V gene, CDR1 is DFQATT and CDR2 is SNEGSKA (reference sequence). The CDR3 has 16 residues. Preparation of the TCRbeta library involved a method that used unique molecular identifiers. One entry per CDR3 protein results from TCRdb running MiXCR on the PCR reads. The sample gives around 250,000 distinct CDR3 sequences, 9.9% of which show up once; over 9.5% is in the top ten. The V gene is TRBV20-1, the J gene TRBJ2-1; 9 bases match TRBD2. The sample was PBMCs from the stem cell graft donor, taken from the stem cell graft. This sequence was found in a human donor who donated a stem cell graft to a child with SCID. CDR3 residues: CCARDRLAGTYNEQFF. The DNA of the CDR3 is TGCTGTGCTAGAGATCGGCTAGCGGGGACCTACAATGAGCAGTTCTTC.